Following are 16 T cell receptor beta chains from one sample sequenced in a study of CD8+ T cells in alopecia areata. RNA extraction was followed by reverse transcription into cDNA, which acted as the sequencing template. The protocol was immunoSEQ multiplex PCR, while the TCRdb copy is restricted to in-frame clones and leaves out a portion. The sample shows approximately 200,000 clones, approximately 47% of them seen only once. Regarding treatment: oral pan-JAK inhibitor, 5-10 mg twice daily. The specimen comprised CD4+ T cells sorted from blood, sampled around week 36, from a patient treated with tofacitinib. The receptors shown here come from a human donor with alopecia areata.

A few counts support this clone. J is TRBJ2-2 and V is TRBV7-2; 8 positions match TRBD2. The CDR3 consists of 14 residues. J gave up 1 base and V 6 bases, and 1 base lay outside the gene matches. Germline V CDR1 and CDR2: SGHTA, FQGNSA. The CDR3 here is CASRLAGNTGELFF. CDR3 sequence (DNA): TGTGCCAGCAGGCTAGCGGGGAACACCGGGGAGCTGTTTTTT.

This clone was detected only a few times. The V call is TRBV5-1, the J call TRBJ2-1; 8 bases line up with TRBD2. The CDR3 loop spans 16 amino acids. Germline V lookup: CDR1 SGHRS, CDR2 YFSETQ. V lost 1 base to trimming and J lost 3 bases; unmatched junction nucleotides: 6. In nucleotides, the CDR3 is TGCGCCAGCAGCTTGACCGTAACTAGCGGCTACAATGAGCAGTTCTTC. As protein: CASSLTVTSGYNEQFF.

This clone was found a few times. The chain combines TRBV15 with TRBJ2-5, with no clear D. From germline, CDR1 is LNHNV and CDR2 YYDKDF (reference sequence). Trimming stripped 2 bases from V and 0 bases from J, with 16 bases between. The CDR3 length is 17 residues. CDR3 residues: CATSRRPMSVYQETQYF. The CDR3 bases are TGTGCCACCAGCAGACGACCGATGAGCGTGTACCAAGAGACCCAGTACTTC.

This clone was observed at least ten times. The rearrangement links TRBV11-2 to TRBJ2-5; 9 nucleotides match TRBD2. The CDR3 sequence is 16 residues long. In germline, CDR1 is SGHAT, CDR2 FQNNGV. V lost 3 bases to trimming and J lost 1 base; unmatched junction nucleotides: 6. The CDR3 spells CASSFLAGGGQETQYF. The CDR3, as DNA: TGTGCCAGCAGCTTTCTGGCGGGGGGGGGCCAAGAGACCCAGTACTTC.

The chain combines TRBV6-5 with TRBJ2-2; D is ambiguous. The CDR3 contains 12 residues. V dropped 7 bases and J dropped 7 bases, with 10 bases sitting between them. Germline V CDR1 and CDR2: MNHEY, SVGAGI. The chain's CDR3 is CASTSTLGELFF. The DNA for the CDR3 is TGTGCCAGCACTTCAACTCTCGGGGAGCTGTTTTTT.

The CDR3 is CASSHNPSGRWYNEQFF. In nucleotides, the CDR3 is TGTGCCAGCAGCCACAACCCTAGCGGGAGGTGGTACAATGAGCAGTTCTTC. The chain combines TRBV14 with TRBJ2-1; 11 positions agree with TRBD2. The CDR3 spans 17 residues. V lost 3 bases to trimming and J lost 4 bases; unmatched junction nucleotides: 8. The germline gives CDR1 SGHDN, CDR2 FVKESK.

This clone was seen a few times. The rearrangement uses TRBV19 and TRBJ1-2, with a possible D match to TRBD1 (5 bases). V lost 1 base and J lost 4, with 13 bases in between. The CDR3 contains 15 residues. The V gene's germline CDR1 is LNHDA and CDR2 SQIVND (reference sequence). The CDR3 bases are TGTGCCAGTAGTATAGCCTGGCGGGGCAGCTATGGCTACACCTTC. It codes for CASSIAWRGSYGYTF.

This clone has a handful of counts. This specimen includes other DNA sequences encoding the same CDR3. The chain is built from TRBV18 and TRBJ2-5; unclear D gene. This CDR3 has 12 amino acids. The germline V gene encodes CDR1 KGHSH and CDR2 LQKENI. Deletions cut 1 base from V and 4 bases from J, with 4 bases between. Written as DNA, the CDR3 is TGTGCCAGCTCACCACTACGAGAGACCCAGTACTTC. It codes for CASSPLRETQYF.

The chain joins TRBV29-1 to TRBJ2-7; 7 bases are shared with TRBD2. Germline lookup yields CDR1 SQVTM and CDR2 ANQGSEA. The CDR3 totals 13 residues. V dropped 4 bases and J dropped 0; count of bases not matched to a gene: 3. The CDR3: CSVAKRDSYEQYF. For the CDR3, the DNA is TGCAGCGTTGCTAAGCGGGACTCCTACGAGCAGTACTTC.

The chain is built from TRBV7-2 and TRBJ2-1; 7 bases agree with TRBD1. This CDR3 region has 12 residues. Germline V gene lookup returns CDR1 SGHTA and CDR2 FQGNSA. V gave up 5 bases and J gave up 10 bases; unmatched junction bases: 5. Here the CDR3 DNA reads TGTGCCAGCAGCCTGACAGGGTTCGAGCAGTTCTTC. Residues: CASSLTGFEQFF.

The table lists this clone with a few counts. V and J are TRBV7-8 and TRBJ2-3; TRBD1 or TRBD2 may be the D gene (5 bases each). The CDR3 is made up of 16 amino acids. CDR1 is SGHVS, CDR2 FQNEAQ, per germline. The V end lost 6 bases, the J end lost 5 bases, and 21 bases lay between the germline ends. Here the CDR3 reads CASSRTPGAGEDTQYF. The CDR3, as DNA: TGTGCCAGCAGTCGTACCCCCGGGGCTGGGGAAGATACGCAGTATTTT. Combining the CDR3 with reference TRBV7-8 and TRBJ2-3 gives the whole variable domain GAGVSQSPRYKVAKRGQDVALRCDPISGHVSLFWYQQALGQGPEFLTYFQNEAQLDKSGLPSDRFFAERPEGSVSTLKIQRTQQEDSAVYLCASSRTPGAGEDTQYFGPGTRLTVL.

This clone was found a few times. The chain combines TRBV7-6 with TRBJ2-2; a possible D gene is TRBD2 (5 bases). V dropped 4 bases and J dropped 4 bases, with 13 bases sitting between them. This CDR3 is built from 15 residues. The germline CDR1 and CDR2 sequences are SGHVS and FNYEAQ. The chain's CDR3 is CASSSTRRLTGELFF. The CDR3 DNA follows: TGTGCCAGCAGCTCTACACGGAGGCTCACCGGGGAGCTGTTTTTT.

The chain couples TRBV18 to TRBJ2-3; D unclear. The CDR3 extends over 14 amino acids. V lost 8 bases and J 2 bases, leaving 14 bases between the germline ends. The germline V gene encodes CDR1 KGHSH and CDR2 LQKENI. The CDR3 nucleotides are TGTGCCAGCGGTCTGCAGTTTTACACAGATACGCAGTATTTT. Translation gives CASGLQFYTDTQYF.

This clone has just one count. This chain connects TRBV5-4 to TRBJ2-3; D is undetermined. The CDR3 sequence is 13 residues long. V was clipped by 3 bases and J by 0 bases, with 5 bases between them. Germline V gene sequence: CDR1 SGHNT, CDR2 YYREEE (reference sequence). The CDR3 loop is CASSSTSTDTQYF. CDR3 DNA: TGTGCCAGCAGCTCCACTAGCACAGATACGCAGTATTTT. Combining the CDR3 with reference TRBV5-4 and TRBJ2-3 gives the whole variable domain ETGVTQSPTHLIKTRGQQVTLRCSSQSGHNTVSWYQQALGQGPQFIFQYYREEENGRGNFPPRFSGLQFPNYSSELNVNALELDDSALYLCASSSTSTDTQYFGPGTRLTVL.

This clone appeared many times. The chain joins TRBV7-9 to TRBJ2-1, with D perhaps given as TRBD1 or TRBD2 (6 bases each). The germline V and J ends were trimmed by 5 bases and 7 bases, with 21 bases remaining between them. The CDR3 is made up of 16 amino acids. Germline loops: CDR1 SEHNR, CDR2 FQNEAQ (reference sequence). In DNA form, the CDR3 reads TGTGCCAGCAGCCAGACCGGAGGGGGATCAATAAATGAGCAGTTCTTC. Protein sequence: CASSQTGGGSINEQFF. The full variable domain, in which reference TRBV7-9 and TRBJ2-1 provide the parts outside the CDR3, is DTGVSQNPRHKITKRGQNVTFRCDPISEHNRLYWYRQTLGQGPEFLTYFQNEAQLEKSRLLSDRFSAERPKGSFSTLEIQRTEQGDSAMYLCASSQTGGGSINEQFFGPGTRLTVL.

A single count supports this clone. The J gene is TRBJ2-1, the V gene TRBV5-6; 7 positions match TRBD2. V dropped 1 base and J dropped 0; count of bases not matched to a gene: 4. The CDR3 has 16 amino acids. In germline, CDR1 is SGHDT, CDR2 YYEEEE. The CDR3, as DNA: TGTGCCAGCAGCTTGATACGCGGGAGCTCCTACAATGAGCAGTTCTTC. Translation: CASSLIRGSSYNEQFF.